This TCR beta chain comes out of a study of blood T cell repertoires in COVID-19. This CDR3 comprises 12 residues. V lost 6 bases to trimming and J lost 10 bases, with 15 bases between them. Germline values: CDR1 LNHDA, CDR2 SQIVND (reference sequence). The assay was immunoSEQ multiplex PCR, and TCRdb's table has in-frame clones only and misses some. In the table there are a few hundred thousand clones, approximately 85% of which are singletons. This sequence joins TRBV19 and TRBJ1-1, with D maybe TRBD1 (6 bases). Sample: peripheral blood. The origin of this receptor is a woman aged 80 or older with COVID-19, enrolled during active disease. This CDR3 is CASSGGQGRAFF. The CDR3 DNA sequence: TGTGCCAGTAGCGGGGGGCAGGGGCGAGCTTTCTTT.